What follows are 17 T cell receptor beta chains derived from one specimen sequenced in a study of T cell repertoires in cytomegalovirus infection. TCRdb passed the reads through MiXCR, listing each CDR3 protein once. This table holds some 180,000 distinct CDR3 sequences, approximately 17% found once. The sample consisted of CD8+ T cells from PBMCs. These TCRs come from a human donor in good health (CMV status not recorded). Some clones in this sample may be carry-over from other donors' samples.

The chain joins TRBV4-1 to TRBJ2-7; D call uncertain. Between the trimmed V and J ends, which lost 1 base and 5 bases, there was a span of 15 bases. The CDR3 loop spans 15 amino acids. The germline gives CDR1 MGHRA, CDR2 YSYEKL. The CDR3 DNA reads as TGCGCCAGCAGCCAAGGAGGCTACCAACCCGACGAGCAGTACTTC. Protein product: CASSQGGYQPDEQYF.

The chain joins TRBV7-9 to TRBJ2-3; D is perhaps TRBD2 (6 bases). Trimming took off 5 bases at V and 4 bases at J, with 13 bases between the two ends. The CDR3 sequence is 14 residues long. Germline CDR1 SEHNR, CDR2 FQNEAQ (reference sequence). The CDR3 DNA reads TGTGCCAGCAGCCACCGGGAGTCGCCAGATACGCAGTATTTT. Amino acid sequence: CASSHRESPDTQYF.

This clonotype was seen a handful of times. The chain joins TRBV7-2 to TRBJ2-5; 9 bases match TRBD2. The CDR3 consists of 17 residues. The ends lost 1 base at V and 2 bases at J; junction bases unmatched: 8. CDR1 is SGHTA and CDR2 is FQGNSA in the germline V gene. The CDR3 is CASSLEGASGEQETQYF. The CDR3 DNA reads TGTGCCAGCAGCTTAGAAGGGGCTAGCGGGGAACAAGAGACCCAGTACTTC.

The genes are TRBV20-1 and TRBJ1-1; 7 bases are shared with TRBD1. V lost 2 bases, J lost 5 bases, and 8 bases stayed unmatched. Germline CDR1 is DFQATT and CDR2 is SNEGSKA (reference sequence). The CDR3 length is 14 residues. The CDR3 bases are TGCAGTGCTAGATCCGGGACAGAGGCTACTGAAGCTTTCTTT. Encoded protein: CSARSGTEATEAFF.

The rearrangement joins TRBV11-2 to TRBJ1-2; no clear D gene. Trimming stripped 3 bases from V and 1 base from J, with 6 bases between. Germline V gene sequence: CDR1 SGHAT, CDR2 FQNNGV. This CDR3 has 13 amino acids. CDR3 in DNA: TGTGCCAGCAGCTTGGACTTTAACTATGGCTACACCTTC. Encoded protein: CASSLDFNYGYTF. The variable domain in full, with the rest retrieved from reference TRBV11-2 and TRBJ1-2, is EAGVAQSPRYKIIEKRQSVAFWCNPISGHATLYWYQQILGQGPKLLIQFQNNGVVDDSQLPKDRFSAERLKGVDSTLKIQPAKLEDSAVYLCASSLDFNYGYTFGSGTRLTVV.

In its sample, this clonotype was seen a few times. V and J are TRBV29-1 and TRBJ1-2, with D tentatively TRBD1 (5 bases). CDR1 is SQVTM and CDR2 is ANQGSEA in the germline V gene. The CDR3 has 16 amino acids. The V end lost 7 bases, the J end lost 7 bases, and 28 bases lay between the germline ends. CDR3 loop: CSAQGQGLWGTTGYTF. The DNA for the CDR3 is TGCAGCGCCCAGGGTCAGGGCTTGTGGGGGACCACTGGCTACACCTTC.

This clonotype occurred once. In DNA form, the CDR3 reads TGTGCCAGCAGTGAAGCGTGGACAGCTTGGGGTACAGATACGCAGTATTTT. This sequence encodes CASSEAWTAWGTDTQYF. The chain combines TRBV6-1 with TRBJ2-3; D may be TRBD1 (6 bases). In germline, CDR1 is MNHNS, CDR2 SASEGT. Trimming took 0 bases from V and 3 from J, leaving 16 bases between them. There are 17 residues in the CDR3.

The chain carries TRBV6-2 or TRBV6-3 and TRBJ2-7; weak D call: TRBD1 (6 bases). Germline V gene data show CDR1 as MNHEY and CDR2 as SVGEGT. The CDR3 totals 15 residues. V shed 0 bases and J shed 2 bases, with 11 bases lying between them. The CDR3: CASSYSSGQTYEQYF. Written as DNA, the CDR3 is TGTGCCAGCAGTTACTCGAGTGGACAGACCTACGAGCAGTACTTC.

V usage is TRBV2 and J usage is TRBJ2-1; weak D call: TRBD2 (6 bases). Trimming left V 7 bases short and J 3 bases short, with 16 bases between. The length of the CDR3 is 15 residues. Germline values: CDR1 SNHLY, CDR2 FYNNEI. CDR3 amino acids: CASKKGRDFYNEQFF. The CDR3 DNA sequence: TGTGCCAGCAAAAAGGGACGGGACTTCTACAATGAGCAGTTCTTC.

V is TRBV7-6 and J is TRBJ2-7, with TRBD1 matching 10 bases. There are 15 residues in the CDR3. Germline V CDR1 and CDR2: SGHVS, FNYEAQ. V was clipped by 5 bases and J by 7 bases; unmatched bases: 11. CDR3 coding DNA: TGTGCCAGCAGCCGAACGGGGACAGGGGCCTCTGAGCAGTACTTC. As protein: CASSRTGTGASEQYF.

The rearrangement links TRBV28 to TRBJ1-1, with a possible D match to TRBD1 (5 bases). This CDR3 comprises 12 residues. The V end was cut by 6 bases, the J end by 10 bases, with 15 bases between. CDR1 is MDHEN and CDR2 is SYDVKM in the germline V gene. The CDR3: CASSPEGSPAFF. DNA of the CDR3: TGTGCCAGCAGCCCTGAGGGGAGCCCAGCTTTCTTT.

The rearrangement links TRBV7-9 to TRBJ2-2; 9 nucleotides align to TRBD1. CDR1 is SEHNR and CDR2 is FQNEAQ in the germline V gene (reference sequence). V gave up 3 bases and J gave up 1 base; unmatched junction bases: 9. This CDR3 comprises 18 residues. This CDR3 is CASSLGDRELWNTGELFF. In DNA form, the CDR3 reads TGTGCCAGCAGCTTGGGGGACAGGGAGTTGTGGAACACCGGGGAGCTGTTTTTT.

This clonotype has only a few counts. In nucleotides, the CDR3 is TGTGCCATCAGTGAGTTCTGGGAAACTTCTAACTATGGCTACACCTTC. Protein: CAISEFWETSNYGYTF. The rearrangement joins TRBV10-3 to TRBJ1-2; D unresolved. CDR3 length: 16 residues. The ends were cut back, 1 base at V and 0 bases at J, with 12 bases in the middle. The germline V gene encodes CDR1 ENHRY and CDR2 SYGVKD.

V is TRBV12-3 or TRBV12-4 and J is TRBJ2-1; 7 bases are a match to TRBD2. This CDR3 has 14 residues. Trimming at V came to 4 bases and at J to 8 bases, leaving 8 bases not matched to a gene. The CDR3 DNA reads TGTGCCAGCAGTTCAGGACTAGGAGGAGATGAGCAGTTCTTC. Translating gives CASSSGLGGDEQFF.

Written as DNA, the CDR3 is TGTGCCAGCAGGGGATCTAATGAAAAACTGTTTTTT. Translation: CASRGSNEKLFF. The chain is built from TRBV2 and TRBJ1-4; no definite D call. Per germline, CDR1 SNHLY and CDR2 FYNNEI. The CDR3 length is 12 residues. Between the trimmed V and J ends, which lost 6 bases and 3 bases, there was a span of 5 bases.

This clonotype was detected ten times or more. The V and J genes are TRBV7-2 and TRBJ2-3; tentatively, D is TRBD1 (6 bases). This CDR3 region has 14 residues. Germline loops: CDR1 SGHTA, CDR2 FQGNSA. Trimming stripped 5 bases from V and 3 bases from J, with 12 bases between. DNA for the CDR3: TGTGCCAGCAGCGAGGGGGTTCGTACAGATACGCAGTATTTT. This encodes CASSEGVRTDTQYF.

There are a few counts of this clonotype. The rearrangement uses TRBV12-3 or TRBV12-4 and TRBJ1-1, with TRBD1 identical over 7 bases. The CDR3 contains 14 residues. V shed 8 bases, J shed 1 base, and the junction held 7 bases outside the gene matches. The CDR3 loop is CASDPGTANTEAFF. The CDR3 coding sequence is TGTGCCAGCGACCCAGGGACAGCGAACACTGAAGCTTTCTTT.